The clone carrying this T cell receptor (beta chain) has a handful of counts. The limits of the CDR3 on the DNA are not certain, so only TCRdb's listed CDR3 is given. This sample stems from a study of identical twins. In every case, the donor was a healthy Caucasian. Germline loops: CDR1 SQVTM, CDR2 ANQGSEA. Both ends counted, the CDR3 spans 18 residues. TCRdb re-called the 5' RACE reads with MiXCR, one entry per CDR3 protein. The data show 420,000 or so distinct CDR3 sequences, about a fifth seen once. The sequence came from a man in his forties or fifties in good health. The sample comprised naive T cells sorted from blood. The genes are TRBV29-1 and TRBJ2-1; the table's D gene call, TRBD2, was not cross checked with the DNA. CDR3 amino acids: CSVEGVGGTASLDNEQFF.